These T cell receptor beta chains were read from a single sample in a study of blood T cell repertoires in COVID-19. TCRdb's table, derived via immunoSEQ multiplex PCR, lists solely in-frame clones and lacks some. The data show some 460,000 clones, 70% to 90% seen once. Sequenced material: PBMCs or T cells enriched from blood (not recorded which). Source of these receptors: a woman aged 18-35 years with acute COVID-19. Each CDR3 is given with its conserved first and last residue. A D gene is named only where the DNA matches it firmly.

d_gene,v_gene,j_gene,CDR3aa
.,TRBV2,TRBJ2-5,CASSRVVETQYF
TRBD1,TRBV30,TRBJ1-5,CAWSPGQGKWQPQHF
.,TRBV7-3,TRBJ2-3,CASSLRLSTDTQYF
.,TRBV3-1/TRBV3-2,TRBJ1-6,CASSQRQSDSPLHF
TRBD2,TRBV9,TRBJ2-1,CASSLTSGGAGSQFF
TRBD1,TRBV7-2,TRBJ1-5,CASNQGAGNQPQHF
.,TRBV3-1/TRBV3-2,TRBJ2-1,CASSQAYGGSSSYNEQFF
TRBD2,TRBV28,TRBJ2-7,CASSLFLAGVYEQYF
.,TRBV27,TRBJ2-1,CASSRRRVDEQFF
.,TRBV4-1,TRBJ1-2,CASSQGTNYGYTF
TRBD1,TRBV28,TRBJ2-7,CASRPGQGRYEQYF
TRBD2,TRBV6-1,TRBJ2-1,CASSVVFGGRAGEQFF
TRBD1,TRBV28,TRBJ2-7,CASRGQGRSYEQYF
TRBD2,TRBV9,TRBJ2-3,CASSLGGATDTQYF
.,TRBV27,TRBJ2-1,CASSFERTNEQFF
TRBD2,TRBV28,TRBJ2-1,CASVSRSGAYNEQFF
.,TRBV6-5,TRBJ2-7,CASSTGRGEQYF
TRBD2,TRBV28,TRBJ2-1,CASKMGLVPRNEQFF
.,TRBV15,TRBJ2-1,CATSRDYGHSYNEQFF
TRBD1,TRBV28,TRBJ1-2,CASRPRQGIEGYTF
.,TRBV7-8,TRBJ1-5,CASSLGRNQPQHF
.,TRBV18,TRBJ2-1,CASSPEASSYNEQFF
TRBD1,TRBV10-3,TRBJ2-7,CAINGGQGHSYEQYF
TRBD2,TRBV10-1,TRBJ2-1,CASSSIAGGFYNEQFF
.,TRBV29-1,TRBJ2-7,CSVFGQGSSSYEQYF
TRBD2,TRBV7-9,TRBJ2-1,CAGGDGYEQFF
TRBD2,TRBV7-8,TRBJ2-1,CASSLLRTSGDDNEQFF
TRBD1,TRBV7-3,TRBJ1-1,CASSSQGGGTEAFF
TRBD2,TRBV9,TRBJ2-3,CASSQDSGGDTQYF
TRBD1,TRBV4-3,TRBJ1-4,CASSQGQGAGEKLFF
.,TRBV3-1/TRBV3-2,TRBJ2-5,CASSQDKATYQETQYF
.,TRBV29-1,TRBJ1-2,CSVKVRSNYGYTF
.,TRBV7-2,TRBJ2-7,CASSLVWLASYEQYF
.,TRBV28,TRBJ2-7,CASSSRSSYEQYF
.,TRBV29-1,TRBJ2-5,CSVSQGYQETQYF
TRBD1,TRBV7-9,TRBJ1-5,CASSPRTGGTRRLQHF
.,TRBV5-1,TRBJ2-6,CASSLGGSGANVLTF
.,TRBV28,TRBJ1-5,CASSLRTYSNQPQHF
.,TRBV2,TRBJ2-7,CASMIGDEQYF
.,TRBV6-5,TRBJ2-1,CASSQNRENEQFF